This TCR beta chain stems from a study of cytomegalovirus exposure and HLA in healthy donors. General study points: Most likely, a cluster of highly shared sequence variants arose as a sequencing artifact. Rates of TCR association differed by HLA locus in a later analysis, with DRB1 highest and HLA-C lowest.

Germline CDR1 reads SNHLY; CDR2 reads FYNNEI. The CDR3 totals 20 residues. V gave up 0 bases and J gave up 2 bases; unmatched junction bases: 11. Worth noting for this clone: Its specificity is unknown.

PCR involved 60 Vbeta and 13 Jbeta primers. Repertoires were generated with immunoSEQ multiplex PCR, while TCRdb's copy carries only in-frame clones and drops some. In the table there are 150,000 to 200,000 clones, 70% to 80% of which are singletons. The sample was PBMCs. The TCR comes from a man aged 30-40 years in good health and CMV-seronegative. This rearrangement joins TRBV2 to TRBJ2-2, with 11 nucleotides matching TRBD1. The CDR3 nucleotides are TGTGCCAGCAGTGAAGCAGACGGACAGGGGGCAGGCTTTAACACCGGGGAGCTGTTTTTT. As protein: CASSEADGQGAGFNTGELFF.